This is a list of T cell receptor beta chains from one sample in a study of blood T cell repertoires in COVID-19. TCRdb keeps only in-frame clones here, not all; method: immunoSEQ multiplex PCR. The table records 110,000 or so clones, about 85% of them present only once. Sequenced input: peripheral blood. These receptors were obtained from a man aged 55 to 70 with acute or convalescent COVID-19. Each CDR3 is given without its conserved first and last residue.

>TRBV7-2|TRBJ2-3
ASSTPQGADTQY
>TRBV28|TRBJ1-4
ASSLSTGTGREKLF
>TRBV11-2|TRBJ2-7
ASSHDWNYEQY
>TRBV29-1|TRBJ2-3
SVENRDGGTQY
>TRBV6-5|TRBJ1-4
ASSPGAGGNEKLF
>TRBV4-1|TRBJ2-5
ASSLRALGGETQY
>TRBV7-7|TRBJ2-5
ASSPGLAGGQETQY
>TRBV5-1|TRBJ1-4
ASSSDSLNEKLF
>TRBV11-2|TRBJ2-1
ASSLAGGFYNEQF
>TRBV7-9|TRBJ2-5
ASTPPRGQQETQY
>TRBV27|TRBJ1-6
ASSLPGKNSPLH
>TRBV4-3|TRBJ2-7
ASARDRSSYEQY
>TRBV4-2|TRBJ2-2
ASSQDRHLNTGELF
>TRBV10-1|TRBJ2-7
ASSPTGSYEQY
>TRBV7-9|TRBJ2-7
ASSWLTSGEY
>TRBV15|TRBJ2-3
ATSSRTSPSTDTQY
>TRBV28|TRBJ1-1
ASSTGTGGSLGAF
>TRBV4-1|TRBJ1-4
ASSRLGDSNRKLF